One sample yielded the 18 T cell receptor beta chains listed below, sequenced in a study of T cells in Graves' hyperthyroidism and ophthalmopathy. Researchers took RNA transcripts and amplified the TCR beta CDR3 regions from them. HTBI primers were the set used in a first-round RT-PCR of the TCR CDR3. TCRdb itself ran the multiplex PCR reads through MiXCR, one entry per CDR3 protein. In the table there are 270,000 or so distinct CDR3 sequences, around a quarter of which are singletons. Sequenced input: blood. Receptor source: a man aged 40-49 years with Graves' hyperthyroidism that later progressed to Graves' ophthalmopathy.

CDR3 protein: CASRARGQVGYGYTF. DNA for the CDR3: TGTGCCAGCAGAGCTCGGGGACAGGTCGGCTATGGCTACACCTTC. The genes are TRBV6-1 and TRBJ1-2, with 8 bases lining up with TRBD1. After removal of 6 bases from V and 4 bases from J, the junction contained 10 bases not matched to a gene. In germline, CDR1 is MNHNS, CDR2 SASEGT. This CDR3 comprises 15 residues.

This clonotype was detected many times. This chain joins TRBV6-1 and TRBJ2-7; 9 bases are shared with TRBD1. V was clipped by 4 bases and J by 3 bases; unmatched bases: 7. The CDR3 loop spans 15 amino acids. In germline, CDR1 is MNHNS, CDR2 SASEGT. The CDR3 DNA reads TGTGCCAGCAGTGCCAGGGACAGGGACTACTACGAGCAGTACTTC. It translates to CASSARDRDYYEQYF.

This clonotype was detected ten times or more. The chain combines TRBV18 with TRBJ1-1, with 8 nucleotides matching TRBD1. Germline V gene data show CDR1 as KGHSH and CDR2 as LQKENI. This CDR3 contains 15 residues. The J segment lost 3 bases and the V segment lost 4 bases, leaving 7 bases of the junction unmatched. The DNA for the CDR3 is TGTGCCAGCTCACTAACGACAGGGGCGGACACTGAAGCTTTCTTT. Residues: CASSLTTGADTEAFF.

The sample holds many counts of this clonotype. The V and J genes are TRBV13 and TRBJ1-1; tentatively, D is TRBD1 (5 bases). The V end lost 5 bases, the J end lost 0 bases, and 13 bases lay between the germline ends. CDR1 is PRHDT, CDR2 FYEKMQ, per germline (reference sequence). The CDR3 is made up of 15 amino acids. CDR3 sequence reads: CASSIPTGLNTEAFF. The CDR3, as DNA: TGTGCCAGCAGCATCCCTACAGGACTGAACACTGAAGCTTTCTTT.

This clonotype showed up many times. CDR3 sequence reads: CASSQPGQGEVGYTF. The CDR3 coding sequence is TGCGCCAGCAGCCAACCCGGACAGGGGGAGGTTGGCTACACCTTC. The gene calls are TRBV4-1 and TRBJ1-2, with TRBD1 identical over 10 bases. From germline, CDR1 is MGHRA and CDR2 YSYEKL. This CDR3 region has 15 residues. J gave up 7 bases and V 2 bases, and 7 bases lay outside the gene matches.

J is TRBJ1-1 and V is TRBV20-1; no reliable D call. The germline V gene has CDR1 DFQATT and CDR2 SNEGSKA (reference sequence). CDR3 length: 12 amino acids. The ends were cut back, 5 bases at V and 2 bases at J, with 9 bases in the middle. DNA of the CDR3: TGCAGTGCTGACCGGGATAACACTGAAGCTTTCTTT. It specifies CSADRDNTEAFF.

This clonotype was seen ten or more times. A much bigger clone sits one base away, suggesting this may be a read error. The genes are TRBV11-3 and TRBJ2-4; 10 bases align to TRBD2. CDR1 and CDR2 (germline): SGHNT, YENEEA. The CDR3 is made up of 15 amino acids. The J segment lost 3 bases and the V segment lost 5 bases, leaving 4 bases of the junction unmatched. The DNA for the CDR3 is TGTGCCAGCAGCCCAGCGGGAGGGGTCAAAAACATTCAGTACTTC. Protein: CASSPAGGVKNIQYF.

This clonotype was counted at least ten times. The chain couples TRBV29-1 to TRBJ1-2; TRBD1 is a possible D gene (6 bases). CDR1 and CDR2 from the germline V gene are SQVTM and ANQGSEA. This CDR3 has 14 amino acids. The V and J ends lost 4 bases and 2 bases respectively, with 14 bases between them. This CDR3 reads CSVARTEVNYGYTF. In DNA, the CDR3 is TGCAGCGTTGCGAGGACAGAAGTAAACTATGGCTACACCTTC.

In this sample, this clonotype turned up many times. This chain connects TRBV2 to TRBJ2-5; D gene unclear. Deletions cut 4 bases from V and 3 bases from J, with 15 bases between. CDR3 length: 15 amino acids. The germline V gene has CDR1 SNHLY and CDR2 FYNNEI. CDR3 residues: CASSGNLGNEETQYF. In nucleotides, the CDR3 is TGTGCCAGCAGTGGGAATCTCGGTAATGAAGAGACCCAGTACTTC.

J is TRBJ2-7 and V is TRBV29-1, with 10 positions matching TRBD1. Looked up from germline, CDR1 is SQVTM and CDR2 is ANQGSEA. The CDR3 totals 14 residues. Trimming removed 2 bases from V and 5 bases from J; junction bases left unmatched: 6. The CDR3 region is CSVERGQGYNEQYF. The CDR3, as DNA: TGCAGCGTTGAAAGGGGACAGGGGTACAACGAGCAGTACTTC.

This clonotype was picked up many times. The chain carries TRBV12-3 or TRBV12-4 and TRBJ2-2; maybe TRBD1 (5 bases). This CDR3 has 17 amino acids. V gave up 5 bases and J gave up 3 bases, with 19 bases separating them. CDR3 region: CASSPQFGRVDTGELFF. As DNA, the CDR3 is TGTGCCAGCAGTCCCCAATTCGGCAGGGTAGACACCGGGGAGCTGTTTTTT.

The table lists this clonotype with many counts. The chain has TRBV28 and TRBJ2-7; 9 bases agree with TRBD2. Germline CDR1 and CDR2: MDHEN and SYDVKM. The V gene end was trimmed by 8 bases and the J gene end by 2 bases; junction bases not matched to a gene: 13. The CDR3 sequence is 16 residues long. CDR3 amino acids: CASGGRGRTRAYEQYF. Written as DNA, the CDR3 is TGTGCCAGCGGCGGGAGGGGTCGCACCCGGGCCTACGAGCAGTACTTC.

The chain joins TRBV27 to TRBJ1-2; 9 bases align to TRBD1. The CDR3 covers 14 residues. Germline values: CDR1 MNHEY, CDR2 SMNVEV (reference sequence). V lost 5 bases, J lost 4 bases, and 5 bases stayed unmatched. CDR3 region: CASSPRTGVYGYTF. DNA for the CDR3: TGTGCCAGCAGTCCGCGGACAGGGGTCTATGGCTACACCTTC.

The V gene is TRBV10-3, the J gene TRBJ2-7; 9 nucleotides match TRBD2. CDR1 and CDR2 (germline): ENHRY, SYGVKD. The CDR3 is 13 amino acids. Germline trimming cut 6 bases from V and 5 bases from J; bases unmatched to any gene: 5. The CDR3 sequence: CAIRREGGDEQYF. The CDR3 DNA is TGTGCCATCAGGCGGGAGGGCGGCGACGAGCAGTACTTC.

This clonotype appeared many times. V is TRBV2 and J is TRBJ1-1; no definite D call. The V end was cut by 9 bases, the J end by 6 bases, with 11 bases between. Germline V gives CDR1 SNHLY, CDR2 FYNNEI. The CDR3 spans 11 residues. The CDR3 region is CASRSGAEAFF. The CDR3 coding sequence is TGTGCCAGTCGAAGTGGCGCTGAAGCTTTCTTT.

This clonotype was counted ten times or more. The rearrangement joins TRBV6-1 to TRBJ2-5; 8 nucleotides match TRBD2. CDR3 length: 12 amino acids. Looked up from germline, CDR1 is MNHNS and CDR2 is SASEGT. J lost 5 bases, V lost 10 bases, and 6 bases had no gene match. The CDR3 reads CATGGGWETQYF. DNA of the CDR3: TGTGCCACCGGGGGGGGTTGGGAGACCCAGTACTTC.

V is TRBV12-3 or TRBV12-4 and J is TRBJ1-1, with TRBD1 identical over 7 bases. This CDR3 is 14 amino acids long. V shed 6 bases and J 0 bases; nucleotides not matched to a gene: 4. CDR3 amino acids: CASRSTGVNTEAFF. The DNA of the CDR3 is TGTGCCAGCAGGTCTACAGGGGTGAACACTGAAGCTTTCTTT.

At least ten counts were recorded for this clonotype. CDR3 sequence: CSARDGGGPDTGELFF. For the CDR3, the DNA is TGCAGTGCTAGAGATGGGGGAGGGCCGGACACCGGGGAGCTGTTTTTT. The chain couples TRBV20-1 to TRBJ2-2; 7 nucleotides match TRBD2. This CDR3 region has 16 residues. Germline V gene lookup returns CDR1 DFQATT and CDR2 SNEGSKA (reference sequence). V was clipped by 0 bases and J by 3 bases; unmatched bases: 7.